This T cell receptor (beta chain) is from a study of blood T cell repertoires in COVID-19. Study information: T cells, B-cell-depleted T cells, or PBMCs provided the cDNA or gDNA that served as material.

The data were produced by immunoSEQ multiplex PCR, yet TCRdb's version contains in-frame clones alone and is incomplete. Here the sample spans almost 500,000 clones, 88% being singletons. Everyone who took part was 18 to 89 years old, and they came from roughly 25 US areas. Participants reported their clinical history, and cohort assignment relied on those reports. Recovery among Cohort 3 donors was established by two negative PCRs, clearance, or symptom resolution. Germline-derived CDR1 and CDR2 are KGHSH and LQKENI. This CDR3 has 16 amino acids. V gave up 8 bases and J gave up 7 bases, with 21 bases separating them.

What was sequenced was PBMCs or T cells enriched from blood (not recorded which). The receptor comes from a woman aged 60-75 years who had recovered from COVID-19. The V and J genes are TRBV18 and TRBJ1-6; TRBD1 might be the D (5 bases). CDR3 nucleotide sequence: TGTGCCAGCGCTCAAGGCACCGGGACTACGAATTCACCCCTCCACTTT. Residues: CASAQGTGTTNSPLHF.